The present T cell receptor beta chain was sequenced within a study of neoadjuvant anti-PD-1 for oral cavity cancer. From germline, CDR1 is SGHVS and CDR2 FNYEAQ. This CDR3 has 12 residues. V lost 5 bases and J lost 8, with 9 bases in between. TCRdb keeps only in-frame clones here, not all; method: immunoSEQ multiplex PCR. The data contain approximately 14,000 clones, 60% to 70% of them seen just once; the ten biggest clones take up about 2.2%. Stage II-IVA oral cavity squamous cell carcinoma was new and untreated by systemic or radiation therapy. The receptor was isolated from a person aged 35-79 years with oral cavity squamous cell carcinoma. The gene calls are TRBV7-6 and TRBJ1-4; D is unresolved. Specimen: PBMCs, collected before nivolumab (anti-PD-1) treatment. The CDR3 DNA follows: TGTGCCAGCAGCGCGAGACGAGAAAAACTGTTTTTT. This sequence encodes CASSARREKLFF. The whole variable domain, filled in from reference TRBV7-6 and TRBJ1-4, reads GAGVSQSPRYKVTKRGQDVALRCDPISGHVSLYWYRQALGQGPEFLTYFNYEAQQDKSGLPNDRFSAERPEGSISTLTIQRTEQRDSAMYRCASSARREKLFFGSGTQLSVL.